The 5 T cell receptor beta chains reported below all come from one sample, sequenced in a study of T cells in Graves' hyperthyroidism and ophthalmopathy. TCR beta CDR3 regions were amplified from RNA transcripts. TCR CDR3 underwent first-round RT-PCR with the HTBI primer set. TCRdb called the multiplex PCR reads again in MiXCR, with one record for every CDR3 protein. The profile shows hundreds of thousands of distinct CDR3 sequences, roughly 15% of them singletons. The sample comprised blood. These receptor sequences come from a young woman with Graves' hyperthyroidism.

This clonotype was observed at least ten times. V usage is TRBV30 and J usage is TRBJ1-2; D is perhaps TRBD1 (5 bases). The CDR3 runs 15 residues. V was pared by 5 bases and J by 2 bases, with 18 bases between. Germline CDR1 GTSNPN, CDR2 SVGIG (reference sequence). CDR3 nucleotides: TGTGCCTGGCATAGACAGACGAGAAAAAACTATGGCTACACCTTC. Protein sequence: CAWHRQTRKNYGYTF.

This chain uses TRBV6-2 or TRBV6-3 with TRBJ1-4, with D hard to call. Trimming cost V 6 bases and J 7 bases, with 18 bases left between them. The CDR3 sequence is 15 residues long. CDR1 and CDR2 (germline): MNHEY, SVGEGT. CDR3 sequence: CASSSAGIRVEKLFF. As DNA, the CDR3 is TGTGCCAGCAGCTCCGCGGGGATTAGGGTTGAAAAACTGTTTTTT.

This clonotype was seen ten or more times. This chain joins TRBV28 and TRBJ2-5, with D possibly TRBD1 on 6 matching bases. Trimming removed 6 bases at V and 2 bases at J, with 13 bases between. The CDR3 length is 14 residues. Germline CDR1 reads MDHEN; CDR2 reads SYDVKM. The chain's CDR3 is CASSSPRGQETQYF. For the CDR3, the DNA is TGTGCCAGCAGCTCCCCGAGGGGGCAAGAGACCCAGTACTTC.

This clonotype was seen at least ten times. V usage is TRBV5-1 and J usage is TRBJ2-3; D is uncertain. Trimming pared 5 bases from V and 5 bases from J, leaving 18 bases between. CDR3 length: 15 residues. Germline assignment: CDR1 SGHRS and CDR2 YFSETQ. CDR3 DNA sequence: TGCGCCAGCAGTTCTGACTCACCCTGGAGAGATACGCAGTATTTT. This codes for CASSSDSPWRDTQYF.

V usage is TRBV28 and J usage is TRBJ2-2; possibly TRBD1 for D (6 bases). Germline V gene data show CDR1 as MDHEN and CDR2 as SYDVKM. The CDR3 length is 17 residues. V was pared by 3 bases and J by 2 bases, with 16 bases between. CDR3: CASSLWLGGPNTGELFF. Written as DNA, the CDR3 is TGTGCCAGCAGTTTGTGGCTAGGGGGTCCAAACACCGGGGAGCTGTTTTTT.